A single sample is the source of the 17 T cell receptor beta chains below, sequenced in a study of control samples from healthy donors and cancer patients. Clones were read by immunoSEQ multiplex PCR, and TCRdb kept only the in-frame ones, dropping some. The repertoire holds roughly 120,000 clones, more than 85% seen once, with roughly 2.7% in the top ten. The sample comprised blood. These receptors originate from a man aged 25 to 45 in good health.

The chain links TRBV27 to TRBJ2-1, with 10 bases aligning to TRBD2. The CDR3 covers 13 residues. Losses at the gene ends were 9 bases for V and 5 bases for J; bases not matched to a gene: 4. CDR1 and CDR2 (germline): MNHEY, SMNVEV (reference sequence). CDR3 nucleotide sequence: TGTGCCAGTTCAGCGGGGGGGAACAATGAGCAGTTCTTC. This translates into CASSAGGNNEQFF.

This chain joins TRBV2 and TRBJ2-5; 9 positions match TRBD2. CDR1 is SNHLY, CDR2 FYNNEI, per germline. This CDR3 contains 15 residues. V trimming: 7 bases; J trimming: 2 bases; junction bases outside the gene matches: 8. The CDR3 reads CASTLGLAIQETQYF. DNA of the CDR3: TGTGCCAGCACCCTAGGACTAGCGATACAAGAGACCCAGTACTTC.

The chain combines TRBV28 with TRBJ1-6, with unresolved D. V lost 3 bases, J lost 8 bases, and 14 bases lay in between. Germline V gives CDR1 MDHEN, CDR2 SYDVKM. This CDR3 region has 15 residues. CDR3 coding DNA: TGTGCCAGCAGTTTTTGGGAAGAGGATCATTCACCCCTCCACTTT. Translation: CASSFWEEDHSPLHF.

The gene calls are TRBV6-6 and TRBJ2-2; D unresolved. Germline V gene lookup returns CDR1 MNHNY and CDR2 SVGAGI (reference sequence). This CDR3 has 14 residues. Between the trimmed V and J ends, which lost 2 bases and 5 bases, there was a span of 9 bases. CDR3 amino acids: CASSYSGDTGELFF. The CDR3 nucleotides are TGTGCCAGCAGTTACAGTGGGGATACCGGGGAGCTGTTTTTT.

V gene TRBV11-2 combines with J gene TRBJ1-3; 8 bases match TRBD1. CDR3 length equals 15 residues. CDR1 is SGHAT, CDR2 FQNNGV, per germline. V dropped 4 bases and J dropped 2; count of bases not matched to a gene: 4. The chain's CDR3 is CASSYGQGAGNTIYF. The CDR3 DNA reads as TGTGCCAGCAGCTACGGACAGGGCGCTGGAAACACCATATATTTT.

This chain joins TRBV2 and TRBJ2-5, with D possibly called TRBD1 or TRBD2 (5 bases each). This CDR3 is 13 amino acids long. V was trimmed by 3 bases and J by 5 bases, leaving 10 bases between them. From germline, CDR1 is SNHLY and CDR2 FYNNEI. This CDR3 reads CASSDPGTETQYF. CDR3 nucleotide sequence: TGTGCCAGCAGTGATCCAGGGACGGAGACCCAGTACTTC. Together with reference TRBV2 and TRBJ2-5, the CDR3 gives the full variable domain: EPEVTQTPSHQVTQMGQEVILRCVPISNHLYFYWYRQILGQKVEFLVSFYNNEISEKSEIFDDQFSVERPDGSNFTLKIRSTKLEDSAMYFCASSDPGTETQYFGPGTRLLVL.

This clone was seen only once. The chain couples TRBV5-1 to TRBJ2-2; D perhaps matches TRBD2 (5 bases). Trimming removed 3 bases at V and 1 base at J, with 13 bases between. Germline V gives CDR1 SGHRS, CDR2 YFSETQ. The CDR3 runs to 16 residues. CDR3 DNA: TGCGCCAGCAGCTGGAGGACTGGAATGAACACCGGGGAGCTGTTTTTT. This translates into CASSWRTGMNTGELFF.

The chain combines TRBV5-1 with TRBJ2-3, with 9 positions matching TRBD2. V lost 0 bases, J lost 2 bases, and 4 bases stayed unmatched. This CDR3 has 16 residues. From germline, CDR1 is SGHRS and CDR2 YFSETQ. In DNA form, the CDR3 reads TGCGCCAGCAGCTTGGCCTTAGCGGGGGCCACAGATACGCAGTATTTT. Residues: CASSLALAGATDTQYF.

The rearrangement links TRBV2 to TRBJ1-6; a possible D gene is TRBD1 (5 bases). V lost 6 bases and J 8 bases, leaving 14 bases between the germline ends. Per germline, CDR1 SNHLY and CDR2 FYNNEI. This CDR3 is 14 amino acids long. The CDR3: CASRSQGAHSPLHF. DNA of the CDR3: TGTGCCAGCAGATCCCAGGGAGCCCATTCACCCCTCCACTTT.

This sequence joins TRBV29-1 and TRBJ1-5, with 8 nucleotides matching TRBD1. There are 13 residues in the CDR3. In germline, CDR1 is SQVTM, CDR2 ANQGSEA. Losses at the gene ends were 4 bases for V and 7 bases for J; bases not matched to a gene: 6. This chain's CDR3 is CSVGEQGVQPQHF. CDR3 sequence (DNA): TGCAGCGTTGGGGAACAGGGGGTACAGCCCCAGCATTTT.

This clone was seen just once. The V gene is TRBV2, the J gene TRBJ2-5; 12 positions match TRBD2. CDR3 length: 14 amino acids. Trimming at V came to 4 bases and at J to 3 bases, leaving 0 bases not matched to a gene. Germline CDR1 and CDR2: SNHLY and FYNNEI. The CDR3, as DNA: TGTGCCAGCAGTGCTAGCGGGGGGGAAGAGACCCAGTACTTC. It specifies CASSASGGEETQYF.

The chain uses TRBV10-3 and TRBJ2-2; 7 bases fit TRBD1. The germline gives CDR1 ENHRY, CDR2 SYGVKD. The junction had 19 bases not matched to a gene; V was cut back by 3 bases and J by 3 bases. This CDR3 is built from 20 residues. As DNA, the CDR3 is TGTGCCATCAGTGACAGGGCCTCCGGGACAGTCCCCGTGGACACCGGGGAGCTGTTTTTT. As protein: CAISDRASGTVPVDTGELFF.

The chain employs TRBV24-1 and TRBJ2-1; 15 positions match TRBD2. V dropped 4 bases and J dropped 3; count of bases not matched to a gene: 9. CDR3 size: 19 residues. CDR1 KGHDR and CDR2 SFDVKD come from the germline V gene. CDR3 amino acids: CATSETGTSGGRHYNEQFF. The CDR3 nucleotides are TGTGCCACCAGTGAGACCGGGACTAGCGGGGGGCGACACTACAATGAGCAGTTCTTC.

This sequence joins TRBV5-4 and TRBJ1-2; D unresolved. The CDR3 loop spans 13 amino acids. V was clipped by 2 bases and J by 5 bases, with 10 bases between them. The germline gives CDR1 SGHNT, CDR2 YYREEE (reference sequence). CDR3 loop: CASSFSREYGYTF. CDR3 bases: TGTGCCAGCAGCTTCTCAAGGGAGTATGGCTACACCTTC.

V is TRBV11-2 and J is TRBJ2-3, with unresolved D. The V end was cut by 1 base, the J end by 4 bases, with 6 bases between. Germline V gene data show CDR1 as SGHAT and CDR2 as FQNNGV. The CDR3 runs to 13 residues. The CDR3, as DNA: TGTGCCAGCAGCTTAGGAGTCTCAGATACGCAGTATTTT. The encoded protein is CASSLGVSDTQYF.

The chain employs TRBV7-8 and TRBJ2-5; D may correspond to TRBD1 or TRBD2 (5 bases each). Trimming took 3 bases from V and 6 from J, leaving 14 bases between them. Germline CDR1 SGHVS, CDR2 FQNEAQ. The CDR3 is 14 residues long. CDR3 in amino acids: CASSFRDPVKTQYF. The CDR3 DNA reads TGTGCCAGCAGCTTCCGGGACCCCGTCAAGACCCAGTACTTC.

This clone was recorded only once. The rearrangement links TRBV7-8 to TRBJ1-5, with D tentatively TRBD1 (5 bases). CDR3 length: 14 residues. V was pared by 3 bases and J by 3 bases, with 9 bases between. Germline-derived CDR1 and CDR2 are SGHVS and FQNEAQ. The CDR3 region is CASSFDSVNQPQHF. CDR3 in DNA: TGTGCCAGCAGCTTCGACAGTGTCAATCAGCCCCAGCATTTT.